The source of this T cell receptor beta chain is a study of blood T cell repertoires in COVID-19. Study details: COVID-19 samples, acute and convalescent, were from the United States, Italy and Spain. Sample material is recorded as cDNA or gDNA derived from T cells, B-cell-depleted T cells, or PBMCs.

This clone was observed a handful of times. Trimming cost V 5 bases and J 10 bases; bases outside gene matches: 7. CDR1 and CDR2 (germline): SGHTA, FQGTGA. The CDR3 length is 15 residues. Original data processing: Nucleated cell counts were estimated from reference gene primer amplification. Sequencing used immunoSEQ multiplex PCR; TCRdb keeps in-frame clones, though not all of them. V, J and clone size reflect that table, while D and trimming were determined from the DNA. The profile shows more than 85,000 clones, around four fifths of them singletons. This TCR was sampled from a woman aged 60-70 years with acute or convalescent COVID-19. The V and J genes are TRBV7-3 and TRBJ2-1; 14 bases are a match to TRBD2. The specimen was peripheral blood. CDR3 sequence (DNA): TGTGCCAGCAGCCTGGGACTAGCGGGAGCTGGAGAGCAGTTCTTC. Its translation is CASSLGLAGAGEQFF.